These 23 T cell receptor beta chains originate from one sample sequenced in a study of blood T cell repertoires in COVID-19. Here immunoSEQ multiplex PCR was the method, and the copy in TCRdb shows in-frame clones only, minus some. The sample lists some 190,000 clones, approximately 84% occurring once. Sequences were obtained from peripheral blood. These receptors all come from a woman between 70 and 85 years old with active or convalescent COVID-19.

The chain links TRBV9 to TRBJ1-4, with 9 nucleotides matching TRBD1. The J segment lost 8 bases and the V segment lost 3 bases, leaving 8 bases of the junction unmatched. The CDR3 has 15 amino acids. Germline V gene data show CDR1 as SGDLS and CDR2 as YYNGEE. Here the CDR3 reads CASSGRDRAGEKLFF. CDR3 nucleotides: TGTGCCAGCAGCGGCCGGGACAGGGCGGGCGAAAAACTGTTTTTT.

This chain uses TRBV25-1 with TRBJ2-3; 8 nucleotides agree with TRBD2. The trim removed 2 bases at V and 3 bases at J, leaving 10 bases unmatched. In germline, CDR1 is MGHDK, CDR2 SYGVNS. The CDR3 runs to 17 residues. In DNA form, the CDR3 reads TGTGCCAGCAGTGAAGTCCCTGGGGCGGGAGGTACAGATACGCAGTATTTT. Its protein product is CASSEVPGAGGTDTQYF.

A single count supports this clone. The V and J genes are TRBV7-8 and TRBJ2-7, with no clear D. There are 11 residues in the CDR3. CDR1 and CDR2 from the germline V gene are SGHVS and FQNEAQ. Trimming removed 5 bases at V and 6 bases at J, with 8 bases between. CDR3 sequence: CASSPASEQYF. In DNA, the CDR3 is TGTGCCAGCAGCCCCGCGAGCGAGCAGTACTTC.

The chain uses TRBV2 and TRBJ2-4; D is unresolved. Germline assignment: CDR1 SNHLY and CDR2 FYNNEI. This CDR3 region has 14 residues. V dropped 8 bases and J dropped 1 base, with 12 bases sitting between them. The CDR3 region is CASAWPWAKNIQYF. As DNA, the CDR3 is TGTGCCAGCGCCTGGCCCTGGGCCAAAAACATTCAGTACTTC.

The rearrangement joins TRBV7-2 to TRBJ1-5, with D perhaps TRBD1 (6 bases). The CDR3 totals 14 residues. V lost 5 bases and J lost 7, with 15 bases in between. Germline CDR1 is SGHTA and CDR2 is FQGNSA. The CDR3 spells CASSQGMGFQPQHF. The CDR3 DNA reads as TGTGCCAGCAGCCAGGGGATGGGGTTCCAGCCCCAGCATTTT.

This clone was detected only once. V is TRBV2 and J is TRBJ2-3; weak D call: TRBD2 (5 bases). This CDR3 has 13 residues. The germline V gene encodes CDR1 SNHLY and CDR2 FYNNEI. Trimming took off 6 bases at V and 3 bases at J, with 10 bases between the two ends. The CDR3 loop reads CASSFWETDTQYF. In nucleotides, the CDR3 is TGTGCCAGCAGCTTTTGGGAGACAGATACGCAGTATTTT.

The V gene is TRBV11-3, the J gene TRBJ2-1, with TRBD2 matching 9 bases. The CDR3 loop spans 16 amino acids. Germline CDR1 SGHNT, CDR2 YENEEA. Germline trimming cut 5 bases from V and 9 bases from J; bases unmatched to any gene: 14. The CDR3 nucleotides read TGTGCCAGCAGCCCTTTTAGCGGGAGTTCTTTCCGTGAGCAGTTCTTC. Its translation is CASSPFSGSSFREQFF.

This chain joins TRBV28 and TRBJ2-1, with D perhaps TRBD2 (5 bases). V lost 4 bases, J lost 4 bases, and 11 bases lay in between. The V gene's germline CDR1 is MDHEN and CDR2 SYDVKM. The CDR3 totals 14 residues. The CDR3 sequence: CASSSGGGYNEQFF. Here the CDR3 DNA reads TGTGCCAGCAGTTCCGGAGGCGGGTACAATGAGCAGTTCTTC.

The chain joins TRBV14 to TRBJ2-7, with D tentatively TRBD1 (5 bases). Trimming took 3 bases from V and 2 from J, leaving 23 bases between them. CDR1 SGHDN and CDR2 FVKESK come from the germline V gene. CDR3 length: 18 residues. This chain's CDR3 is CASSQKKADTLGPYEQYF. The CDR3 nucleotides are TGTGCCAGCAGCCAGAAGAAGGCGGACACCCTGGGTCCCTACGAGCAGTACTTC.

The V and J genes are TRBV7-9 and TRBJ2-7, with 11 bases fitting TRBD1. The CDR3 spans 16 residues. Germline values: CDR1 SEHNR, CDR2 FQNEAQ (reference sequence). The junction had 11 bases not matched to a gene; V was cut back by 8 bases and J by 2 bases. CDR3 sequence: CASLDTGTGGAYEQYF. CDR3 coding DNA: TGTGCCAGCTTGGATACCGGGACAGGGGGTGCCTACGAGCAGTACTTC.

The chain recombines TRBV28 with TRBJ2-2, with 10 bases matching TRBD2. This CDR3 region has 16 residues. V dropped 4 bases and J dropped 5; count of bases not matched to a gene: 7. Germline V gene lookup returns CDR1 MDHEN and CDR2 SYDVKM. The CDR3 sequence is CASSSAGGPVTGELFF. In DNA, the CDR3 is TGTGCCAGCAGTTCAGCGGGAGGGCCTGTGACCGGGGAGCTGTTTTTT.

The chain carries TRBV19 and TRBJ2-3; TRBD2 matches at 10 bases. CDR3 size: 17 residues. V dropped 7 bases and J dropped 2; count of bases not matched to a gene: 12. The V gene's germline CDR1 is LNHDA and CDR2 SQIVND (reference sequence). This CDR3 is CASTPSPSGSPTDTQYF. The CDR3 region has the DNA TGTGCCAGTACCCCTTCCCCTAGCGGGAGCCCCACAGATACGCAGTATTTT.

This CDR3 reads CASLSGGDSNQPQHF. For the CDR3, the DNA is TGTGCCAGCTTAAGCGGAGGGGATAGCAATCAGCCCCAGCATTTT. This chain uses TRBV28 with TRBJ1-5, with D perhaps matching TRBD1 (5 bases). CDR3 size: 15 residues. V dropped 8 bases and J dropped 0 bases, with 14 bases sitting between them. Germline V gene lookup returns CDR1 MDHEN and CDR2 SYDVKM.

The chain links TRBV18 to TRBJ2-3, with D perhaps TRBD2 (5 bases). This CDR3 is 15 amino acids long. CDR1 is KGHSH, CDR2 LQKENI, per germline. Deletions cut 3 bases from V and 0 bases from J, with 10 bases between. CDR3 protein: CASSPTLASTDTQYF. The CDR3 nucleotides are TGTGCCAGCTCACCGACTCTAGCTAGCACAGATACGCAGTATTTT.

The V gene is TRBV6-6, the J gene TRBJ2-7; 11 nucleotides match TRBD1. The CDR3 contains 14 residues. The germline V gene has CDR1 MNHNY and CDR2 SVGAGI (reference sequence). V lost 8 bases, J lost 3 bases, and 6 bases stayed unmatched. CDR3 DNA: TGTGCCAGCCGGACAGGGGGCGCGCACTACGAGCAGTACTTC. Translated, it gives CASRTGGAHYEQYF.

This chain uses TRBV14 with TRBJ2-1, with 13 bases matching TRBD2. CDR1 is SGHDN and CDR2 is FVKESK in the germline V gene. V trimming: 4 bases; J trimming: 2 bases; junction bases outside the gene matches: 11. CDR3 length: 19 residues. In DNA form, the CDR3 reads TGTGCCAGCAGCCTTACACTAGCGGGAGGGCCTGTGACCTACAATGAGCAGTTCTTC. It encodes CASSLTLAGGPVTYNEQFF.

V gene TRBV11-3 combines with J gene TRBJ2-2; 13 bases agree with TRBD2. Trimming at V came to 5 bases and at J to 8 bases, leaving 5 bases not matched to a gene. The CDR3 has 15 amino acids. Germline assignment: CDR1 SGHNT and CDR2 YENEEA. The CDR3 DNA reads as TGTGCCAGCAGCCGGACTAGCGGGAGTATTGGGGAGCTGTTTTTT. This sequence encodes CASSRTSGSIGELFF. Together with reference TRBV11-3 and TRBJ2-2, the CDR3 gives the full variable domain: EAGVVQSPRYKIIEKKQPVAFWCNPISGHNTLYWYLQNLGQGPELLIRYENEEAVDDSQLPKDRFSAERLKGVDSTLKIQPAELGDSAVYLCASSRTSGSIGELFFGEGSRLTVL.

CDR3 sequence: CASRAQTGGETQYF. The CDR3, as DNA: TGTGCCAGCAGGGCTCAGACAGGGGGTGAGACCCAGTACTTC. The chain combines TRBV28 with TRBJ2-5, with TRBD1 matching 9 bases. CDR1 MDHEN and CDR2 SYDVKM come from the germline V gene. CDR3 length: 14 residues. V dropped 6 bases and J dropped 5; count of bases not matched to a gene: 7.

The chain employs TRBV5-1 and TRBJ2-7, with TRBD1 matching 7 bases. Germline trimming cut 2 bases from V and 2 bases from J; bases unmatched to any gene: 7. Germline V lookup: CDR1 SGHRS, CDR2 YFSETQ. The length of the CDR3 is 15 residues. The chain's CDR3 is CASSLKGGLTYEQYF. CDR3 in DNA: TGCGCCAGCAGCTTAAAAGGGGGCCTCACCTACGAGCAGTACTTC.

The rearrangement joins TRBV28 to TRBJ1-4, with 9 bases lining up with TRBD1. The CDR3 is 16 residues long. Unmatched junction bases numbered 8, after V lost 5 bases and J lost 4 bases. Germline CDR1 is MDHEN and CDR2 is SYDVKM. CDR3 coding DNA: TGTGCCAGCAGTCAGGGACAGGGATGGGTTAATGAAAAACTGTTTTTT. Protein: CASSQGQGWVNEKLFF. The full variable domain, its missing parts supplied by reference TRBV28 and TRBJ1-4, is DVKVTQSSRYLVKRTGEKVFLECVQDMDHENMFWYRQDPGLGLRLIYFSYDVKMKEKGDIPEGYSVSREKKERFSLILESASTNQTSMYLCASSQGQGWVNEKLFFGSGTQLSVL.

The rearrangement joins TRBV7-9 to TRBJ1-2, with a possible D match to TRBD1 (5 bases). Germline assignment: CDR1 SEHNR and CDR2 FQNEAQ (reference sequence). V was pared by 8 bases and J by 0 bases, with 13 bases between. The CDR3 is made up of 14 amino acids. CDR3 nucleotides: TGTGCCAGCCGCGATGGGGCGACTAACTATGGCTACACCTTC. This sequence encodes CASRDGATNYGYTF.

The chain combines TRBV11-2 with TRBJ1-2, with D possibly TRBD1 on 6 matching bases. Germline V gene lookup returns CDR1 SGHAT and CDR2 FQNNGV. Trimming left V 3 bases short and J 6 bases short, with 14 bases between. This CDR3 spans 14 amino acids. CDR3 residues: CASSFTQGRDGYTF. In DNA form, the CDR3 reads TGTGCCAGCAGCTTTACACAGGGTCGGGATGGCTACACCTTC.

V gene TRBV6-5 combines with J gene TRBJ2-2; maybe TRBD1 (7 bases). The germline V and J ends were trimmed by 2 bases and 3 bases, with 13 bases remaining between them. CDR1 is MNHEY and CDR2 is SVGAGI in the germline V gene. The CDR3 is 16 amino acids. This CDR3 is CASSYISRGDTGELFF. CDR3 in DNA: TGTGCCAGCAGTTACATTAGCAGGGGGGACACCGGGGAGCTGTTTTTT.